This record covers a single T cell receptor (beta chain). Its antigen is not identified. TCR beta libraries used around 1.8 micrograms of DNA from cryopreserved PBMCs. Libraries were prepared by immunoSEQ multiplex PCR; TCRdb keeps only in-frame clonotypes and omits some of them. Of tens of thousands of clones in the sample, over 75% were seen once. The entry originates in a study of cytotoxic CD8 clonotypes in ibrutinib-treated CLL. General study results and limits: At the start, clonality exceeded age-matched healthy donors and followed circulating CD8+ T-cell counts. The times at which samples were taken varied between sustained-remission and progressing patients. Contraction or stability on treatment characterized the public clonotypes, which were uncommon.

Germline CDR1 and CDR2: ENHRY and SYGVKD. Trimming took off 4 bases at V and 2 bases at J, with 18 bases between the two ends. The length of the CDR3 is 16 residues. The receptor was derived from a human donor with chronic lymphocytic leukemia. The sample in question was PBMCs, obtained after 12 months of ibrutinib treatment. The J gene is TRBJ2-7, the V gene TRBV10-3, with a tentative D call TRBD1 (6 bases). For the CDR3, the DNA is TGTGCCATCAGTGCCTTAACCGGGACACCTACCTACGAGCAGTACTTC. Translation gives CAISALTGTPTYEQYF.